The source of this T cell receptor (beta chain) is a study of neoadjuvant nivolumab and ipilimumab in lung cancer. About the research overall: Patients got nivolumab 3 mg/kg on days 1, 15 and 29; combination added ipilimumab 1 mg/kg day 1.

Turning to this clone: The antigen is undetermined.

The protocol was immunoSEQ multiplex PCR, while the TCRdb copy is restricted to in-frame clones and leaves out a portion. The table lists about 38,000 clones, about 91% of them singletons. Study conclusions and caveats: Pretherapy blood TCR richness correlated positively with resected tumor richness. TCR sequencing covered a small number of samples.

The receptor was isolated from an adult with non-small cell lung cancer. The sample here was peripheral blood, taken before neoadjuvant nivolumab, alone or with ipilimumab.

The CDR3 DNA follows: TGTGCCAGCAGCTTACCCCACCGATTAGCGGGAGTTATTAATGAGCAGTTCTTC. It encodes CASSLPHRLAGVINEQFF. This rearrangement joins TRBV7-9 to TRBJ2-1; 9 bases align to TRBD2. J was trimmed by 7 bases and V by 2 bases; bases with no gene match: 15. The CDR3 contains 18 residues. Per germline, CDR1 SEHNR and CDR2 FQNEAQ (reference sequence). Drawing the rest from reference TRBV7-9 and TRBJ2-1, the complete variable domain is DTGVSQNPRHKITKRGQNVTFRCDPISEHNRLYWYRQTLGQGPEFLTYFQNEAQLEKSRLLSDRFSAERPKGSFSTLEIQRTEQGDSAMYLCASSLPHRLAGVINEQFFGPGTRLTVL.